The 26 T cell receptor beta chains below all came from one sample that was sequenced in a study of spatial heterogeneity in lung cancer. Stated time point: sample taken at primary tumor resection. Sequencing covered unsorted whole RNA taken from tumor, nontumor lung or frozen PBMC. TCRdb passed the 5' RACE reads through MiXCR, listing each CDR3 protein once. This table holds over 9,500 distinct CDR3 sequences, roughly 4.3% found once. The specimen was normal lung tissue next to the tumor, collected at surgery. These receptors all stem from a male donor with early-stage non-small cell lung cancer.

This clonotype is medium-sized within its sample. CDR3 bases: TGTGCCAGCAGTGAGGGGGAGCCCCATCAGCCCCAGCATTTT. This sequence encodes CASSEGEPHQPQHF. The rearrangement joins TRBV6-1 to TRBJ1-5; perhaps TRBD1 as D (5 bases). Looked up from germline, CDR1 is MNHNS and CDR2 is SASEGT. The CDR3 is made up of 14 amino acids. The ends were cut back, 3 bases at V and 5 bases at J, with 11 bases in the middle.

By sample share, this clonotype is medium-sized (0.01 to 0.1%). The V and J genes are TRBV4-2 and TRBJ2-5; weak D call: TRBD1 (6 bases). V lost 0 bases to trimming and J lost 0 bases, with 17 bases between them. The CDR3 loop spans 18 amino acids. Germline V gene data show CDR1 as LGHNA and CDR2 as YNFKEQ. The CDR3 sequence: CASSQDLGQLSNQETQYF. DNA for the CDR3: TGTGCCAGCAGCCAAGATCTTGGACAGCTATCGAACCAAGAGACCCAGTACTTC.

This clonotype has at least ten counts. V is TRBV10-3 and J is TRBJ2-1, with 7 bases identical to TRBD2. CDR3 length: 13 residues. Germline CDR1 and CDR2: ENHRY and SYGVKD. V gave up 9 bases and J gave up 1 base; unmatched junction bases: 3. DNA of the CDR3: TGTGCCATTGGACTAGGGTCCTACAATGAGCAGTTCTTC. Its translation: CAIGLGSYNEQFF.

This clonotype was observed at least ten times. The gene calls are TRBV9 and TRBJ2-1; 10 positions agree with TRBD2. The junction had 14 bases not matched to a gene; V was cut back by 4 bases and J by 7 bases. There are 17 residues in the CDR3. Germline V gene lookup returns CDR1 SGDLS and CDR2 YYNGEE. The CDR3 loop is CASSLEVVAGGWNEQFF. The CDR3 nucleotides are TGTGCCAGCAGCTTAGAGGTAGTAGCGGGGGGTTGGAATGAGCAGTTCTTC.

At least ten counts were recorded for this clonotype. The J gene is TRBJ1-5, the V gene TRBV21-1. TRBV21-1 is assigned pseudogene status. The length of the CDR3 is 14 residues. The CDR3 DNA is TGTGCCAGCAGCCTCAGAAATCTCAATCAGCCCCAGCATTTT. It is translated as CASSLRNLNQPQHF.

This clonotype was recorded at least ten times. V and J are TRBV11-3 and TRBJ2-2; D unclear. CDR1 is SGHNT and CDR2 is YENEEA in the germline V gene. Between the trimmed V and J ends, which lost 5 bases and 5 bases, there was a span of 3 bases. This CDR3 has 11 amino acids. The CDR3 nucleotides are TGTGCCAGCAGCCTGACCGGGGAGCTGTTTTTT. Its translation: CASSLTGELFF.

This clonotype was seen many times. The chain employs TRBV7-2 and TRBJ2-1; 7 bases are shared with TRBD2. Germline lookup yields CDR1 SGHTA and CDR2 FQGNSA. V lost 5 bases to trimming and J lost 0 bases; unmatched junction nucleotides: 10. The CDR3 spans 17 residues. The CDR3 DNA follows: TGTGCCAGCAGCCTCTCTCCTAGCGGAAGCTCCTACAATGAGCAGTTCTTC. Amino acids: CASSLSPSGSSYNEQFF.

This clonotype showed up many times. The CDR3 reads CASSLGQPYEQYF. In DNA, the CDR3 is TGTGCCAGCAGTTTAGGGCAACCTTACGAGCAGTACTTC. The chain has TRBV12-3 or TRBV12-4 and TRBJ2-7, with D uncertain. With 1 base removed from V and 4 bases from J, the gap between germline ends came to 8 bases. The CDR3 length is 13 residues.

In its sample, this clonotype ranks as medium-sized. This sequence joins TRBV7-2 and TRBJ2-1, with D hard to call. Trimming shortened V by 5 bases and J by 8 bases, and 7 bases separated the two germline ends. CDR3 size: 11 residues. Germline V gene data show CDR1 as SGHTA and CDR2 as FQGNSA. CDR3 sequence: CASSPIDEQFF. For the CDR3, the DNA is TGTGCCAGCAGCCCCATAGATGAGCAGTTCTTC.

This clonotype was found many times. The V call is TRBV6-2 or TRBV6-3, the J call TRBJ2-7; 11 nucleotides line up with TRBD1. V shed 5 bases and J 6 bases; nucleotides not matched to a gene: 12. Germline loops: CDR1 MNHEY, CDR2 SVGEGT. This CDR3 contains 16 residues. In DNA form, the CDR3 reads TGTGCCAGCAGTACGTTTGGACAGGGGGCCTCAGGCGAGCAGTACTTC. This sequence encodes CASSTFGQGASGEQYF.

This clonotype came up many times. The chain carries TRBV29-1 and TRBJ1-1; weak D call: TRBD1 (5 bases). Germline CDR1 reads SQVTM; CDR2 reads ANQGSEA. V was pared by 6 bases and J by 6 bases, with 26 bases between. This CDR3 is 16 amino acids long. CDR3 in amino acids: CSVVKGGLGGRPEAFF. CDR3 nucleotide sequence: TGCAGCGTAGTGAAGGGAGGCCTTGGGGGACGTCCTGAAGCTTTCTTT.

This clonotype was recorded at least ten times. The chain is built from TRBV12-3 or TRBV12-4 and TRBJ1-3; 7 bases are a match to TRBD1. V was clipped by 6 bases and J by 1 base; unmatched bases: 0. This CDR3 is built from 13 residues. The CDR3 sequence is CASRTGSGNTIYF. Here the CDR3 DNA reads TGTGCCAGCAGGACAGGGTCTGGAAACACCATATATTTT.

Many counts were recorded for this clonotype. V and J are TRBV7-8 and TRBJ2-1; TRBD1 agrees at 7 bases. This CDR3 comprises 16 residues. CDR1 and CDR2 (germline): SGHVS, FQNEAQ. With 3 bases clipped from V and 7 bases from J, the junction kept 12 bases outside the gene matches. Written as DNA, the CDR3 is TGTGCCAGCAGCTTTAATAGGGGACAGTTGCGGAATGAGCAGTTCTTC. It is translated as CASSFNRGQLRNEQFF.

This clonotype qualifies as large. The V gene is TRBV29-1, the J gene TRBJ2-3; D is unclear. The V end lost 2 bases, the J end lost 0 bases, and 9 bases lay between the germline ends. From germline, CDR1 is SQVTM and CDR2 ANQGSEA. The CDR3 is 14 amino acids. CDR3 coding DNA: TGCAGCGTTGAAACGGCGAAGAGCACAGATACGCAGTATTTT. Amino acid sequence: CSVETAKSTDTQYF.

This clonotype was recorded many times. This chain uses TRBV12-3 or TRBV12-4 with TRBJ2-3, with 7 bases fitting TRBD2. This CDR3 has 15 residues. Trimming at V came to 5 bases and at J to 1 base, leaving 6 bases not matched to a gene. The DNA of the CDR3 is TGTGCCAGCAGTCCTAGCGGACGGGGCACAGATACGCAGTATTTT. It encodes CASSPSGRGTDTQYF.

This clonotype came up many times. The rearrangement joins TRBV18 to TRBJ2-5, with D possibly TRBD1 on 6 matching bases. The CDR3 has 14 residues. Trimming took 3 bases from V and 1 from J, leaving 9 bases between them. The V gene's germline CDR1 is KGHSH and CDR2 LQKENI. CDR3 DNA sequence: TGTGCCAGCTCACCCGGACAGACCCAAGAGACCCAGTACTTC. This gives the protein CASSPGQTQETQYF.

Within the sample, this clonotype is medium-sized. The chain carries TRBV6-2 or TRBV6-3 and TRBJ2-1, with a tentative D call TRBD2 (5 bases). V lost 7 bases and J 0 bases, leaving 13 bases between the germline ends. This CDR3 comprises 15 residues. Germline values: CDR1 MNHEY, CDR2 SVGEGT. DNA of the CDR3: TGTGCCAGCATTCCCCGGACTCACTCCTACAATGAGCAGTTCTTC. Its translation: CASIPRTHSYNEQFF.

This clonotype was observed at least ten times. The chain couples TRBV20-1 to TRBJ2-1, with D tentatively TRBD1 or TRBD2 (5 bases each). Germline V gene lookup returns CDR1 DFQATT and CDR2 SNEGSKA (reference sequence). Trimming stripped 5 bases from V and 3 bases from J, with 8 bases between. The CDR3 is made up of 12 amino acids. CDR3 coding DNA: TGCAGTGCTGAGGGGAACTACAATGAGCAGTTCTTC. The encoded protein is CSAEGNYNEQFF.

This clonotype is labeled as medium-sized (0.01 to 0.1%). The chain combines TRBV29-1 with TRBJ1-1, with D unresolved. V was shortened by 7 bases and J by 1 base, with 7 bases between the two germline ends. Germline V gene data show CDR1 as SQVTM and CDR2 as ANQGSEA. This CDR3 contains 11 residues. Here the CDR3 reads CSALENTEAFF. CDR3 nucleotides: TGCAGCGCCTTGGAGAACACTGAAGCTTTCTTT.

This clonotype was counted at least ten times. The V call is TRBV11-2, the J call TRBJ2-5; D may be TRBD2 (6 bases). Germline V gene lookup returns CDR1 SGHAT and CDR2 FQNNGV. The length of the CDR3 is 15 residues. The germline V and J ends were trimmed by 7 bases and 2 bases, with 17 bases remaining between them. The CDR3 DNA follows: TGTGCCAGCACAACCCCGACTAGACAACAAGAGACCCAGTACTTC. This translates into CASTTPTRQQETQYF.

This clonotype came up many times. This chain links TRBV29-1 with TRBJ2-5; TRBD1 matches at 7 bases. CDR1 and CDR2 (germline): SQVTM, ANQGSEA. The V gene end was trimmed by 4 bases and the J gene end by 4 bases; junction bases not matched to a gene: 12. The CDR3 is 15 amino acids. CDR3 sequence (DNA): TGCAGCGTTGGGCCCCAAACAGGGGCGCGAGAGACCCAGTACTTC. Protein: CSVGPQTGARETQYF.

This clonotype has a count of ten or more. CDR3 region: CASSPGRDTQYF. The CDR3 DNA reads as TGTGCCAGCTCACCAGGACGAGATACGCAGTATTTT. The rearrangement uses TRBV18 and TRBJ2-3; no clear D. Germline V lookup: CDR1 KGHSH, CDR2 LQKENI. The V end lost 2 bases, the J end lost 5 bases, and 5 bases lay between the germline ends. This CDR3 has 12 residues.

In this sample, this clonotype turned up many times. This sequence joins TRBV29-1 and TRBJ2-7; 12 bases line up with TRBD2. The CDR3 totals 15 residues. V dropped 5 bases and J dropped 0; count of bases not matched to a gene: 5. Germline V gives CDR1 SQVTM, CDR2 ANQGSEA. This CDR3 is CSVIWTSGNSYEQYF. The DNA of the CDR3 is TGCAGCGTTATTTGGACTAGCGGGAACTCCTACGAGCAGTACTTC.

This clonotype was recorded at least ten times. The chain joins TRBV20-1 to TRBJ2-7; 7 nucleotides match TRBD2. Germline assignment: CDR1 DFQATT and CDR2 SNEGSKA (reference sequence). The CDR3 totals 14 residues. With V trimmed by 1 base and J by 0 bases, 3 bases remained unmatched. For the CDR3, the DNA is TGCAGTGCTAGAGGACTAGCTAGCTCCTACGAGCAGTACTTC. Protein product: CSARGLASSYEQYF.

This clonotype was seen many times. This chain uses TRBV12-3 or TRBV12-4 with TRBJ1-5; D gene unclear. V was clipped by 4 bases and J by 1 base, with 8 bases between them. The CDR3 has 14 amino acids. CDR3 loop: CASSSILSNQPQHF. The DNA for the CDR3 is TGTGCCAGCAGTTCGATCTTGAGCAATCAGCCCCAGCATTTT.

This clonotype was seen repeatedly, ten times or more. The CDR3, as DNA: TGTGCCAGCAGCTTAACGGGACAGGGATTTTCTGGGGCCAACGTCCTGACTTTC. This codes for CASSLTGQGFSGANVLTF. V usage is TRBV7-3 and J usage is TRBJ2-6; 9 bases map to TRBD1. The junction had 4 bases not matched to a gene; V was cut back by 0 bases and J by 1 base. Germline V gene data show CDR1 as SGHTA and CDR2 as FQGTGA. CDR3 length: 18 amino acids.